The following is a TCR beta chain sequence with its context. It lacks a known antigen. The input lacks base qualities; no much larger clone sits a single base away. Sorted unstimulated T cells and proliferating T cells recovered from mixed lymphocyte reactions were subjected to TCRbeta CDR3 sequencing. Fresh whole blood from roughly ten HLA-typed healthy donors was used to isolate PBMCs. Unstimulated CD4+ regulatory T cells were FACS-sorted to map the origin of alloreactive clones. The data derive from a study of siplizumab effects on memory and regulatory T cells (dated by TCRdb to about 2019). The study in broad terms: The effect of the anti-CD2 antibody siplizumab on alloreactive T-cell subsets was examined in allogeneic mixed lymphocyte reactions constructed from human PBMCs.

General conclusions and limits of the study: Because sequences below about 10^-5 frequency were poorly captured, only a minor fraction of alloreactive clones could be mapped to unstimulated subsets. Siplizumab significantly reduced the cumulative frequency of alloreactive sequences traceable to unstimulated CD4+ memory T cells. Unstimulated naive T cells appeared more diverse than memory T cells, and naive cells seemed to contribute substantially to the alloresponse. Of the alloreactive CD4+ clones that could be mapped, the Treg-derived share averaged roughly 73% with siplizumab compared with approximately 30% in control reactions. A naive or memory phenotype could not be assigned to roughly 75-96% of proliferating CD4+ or CD8+ clones. The suppressive function of proliferating Tregs from siplizumab cultures was not functionally confirmed.

The germline V gene (reference sequence) provides CDR1 MNHNY and CDR2 SVGAGI. V is clipped by 5 bases and J by 3 bases, and the sequence between their germline boundaries is 17 bases long. Its CDR3 holds 15 amino acids, cysteine through phenylalanine. The entry retains the CDR3 DNA only, 45 bases that are in frame from base 1. Libraries were constructed by the immunoSEQ multiplex PCR assay. Around 100,000 TCR templates per sample were assayed by the deep sequencing platform. Genomic DNA extracted from sorted T cells was used for TCRbeta CDR3 sequencing. On the authors' methods: The R programming language was used for clonal analysis of the TCRbeta CDR3 data. Alloreactive CD4+ and CD8+ clones were defined by comparing unstimulated samples with post-reaction CFSE-low samples. Regulatory or non-regulatory origin was assigned to alloreactive CD4+ clones by matching of sequences to sorted unstimulated Treg and non-Treg repertoires. TCRdb took over this immuneACCESS table, retaining in-frame rearrangements with V and J assigned. Such tables are incomplete; in checked studies, under half of the missing clones stem from an unresolved V gene, and the remainder is unexplained. Clone size and V and J calls were adopted from that table, with D and trimming inferred from the DNA. This sample is represented by some 100,000 clones; under 95% of them were singletons. 0.65% to 0.9% of the sample is taken by the ten largest.

The sequence came from a human donor in good health. The sequence is built from TRBV6-6 and TRBJ2-7; the D gene is unclear. The specimen sequenced was Tregs sorted from blood. The bases are TGTGCCAGCAGTAGCCGGGCCGGGTATTTCTACGAGCAGTACTTC. Its product reads: CASSSRAGYFYEQYF.